This T cell receptor beta chain was captured by sequencing in a study of regulatory T cells in long-lasting Graves disease. Time point given: newly diagnosed GD, antithyroid drugs for less than 3 months. Isolated PBMC RNA provided the starting material for the TCR library. Trimming took 5 bases from V and 5 from J; bases not matched to a gene: 3. Germline V gives CDR1 KGHSH, CDR2 LQKENI. The CDR3 has 14 residues. Assembly of TCR beta libraries relied on iRepertoire HTBI primers together with Arm-PCR of CDR3 regions. TCRdb passed the multiplex PCR reads through MiXCR, listing each CDR3 protein once. The data contain approximately 470,000 distinct CDR3 sequences, around 16% of them seen just once; the ten biggest clones take up roughly an eighth. This clonotype has more than one count but fewer than ten. These data also formed part of another study, on T cells in Graves' hyperthyroidism and ophthalmopathy.

The material sequenced was peripheral blood mononuclear cells (PBMCs), taken at new diagnosis, from a patient treated with antithyroid drugs. This chain connects TRBV18 to TRBJ2-2; 9 bases are shared with TRBD2. The sequence was collected from a man in his forties or fifties with Graves disease. CDR3 DNA: TGTGCCAGCTCAGCGGGACTAGCAACCGGGGAGCTGTTTTTT. Translating gives CASSAGLATGELFF.